These 11 T cell receptor beta chains originate from one sample sequenced in a study of cytomegalovirus exposure and HLA in healthy donors. It was with 60 Vbeta and 13 Jbeta primers that the PCR ran. Repertoires were generated with immunoSEQ multiplex PCR, while TCRdb's copy carries only in-frame clones and drops some. Its table records some 70,000 clones. The source material was PBMCs. The receptors were sampled from a man aged 40-50 years in good health and CMV-seronegative.

The J gene is TRBJ2-2, the V gene TRBV16; a weak D match, TRBD1 (5 bases). The V gene's germline CDR1 is KGHSY and CDR2 FQNENV. Trimming left V 0 bases short and J 6 bases short, with 11 bases between. The CDR3 has 15 residues. CDR3 DNA sequence: TGTGCCAGCAGCCAATCGTCCAGGGTGGCCGGGGAGCTGTTTTTT. Translating gives CASSQSSRVAGELFF.

The V call is TRBV9, the J call TRBJ2-1, with TRBD2 identical over 14 bases. Germline V gives CDR1 SGDLS, CDR2 YYNGEE. V lost 3 bases and J lost 8; bases outside the gene matches: 10. The CDR3 is 17 residues long. The CDR3 sequence: CASSEIRLAGGQDEQFF. CDR3 nucleotides: TGTGCCAGCAGCGAAATAAGACTAGCGGGAGGGCAGGATGAGCAGTTCTTC. The complete variable domain, with remaining parts taken from reference TRBV9 and TRBJ2-1, reads DSGVTQTPKHLITATGQRVTLRCSPRSGDLSVYWYQQSLDQGLQFLIQYYNGEERAKGNILERFSAQQFPDLHSELNLSSLELGDSALYFCASSEIRLAGGQDEQFFGPGTRLTVL.

The chain links TRBV15 to TRBJ1-2; no clear D gene. CDR1 is LNHNV and CDR2 is YYDKDF in the germline V gene (reference sequence). The V end was cut by 3 bases, the J end by 6 bases, with 11 bases between. This CDR3 has 13 amino acids. The CDR3 nucleotides are TGTGCCACCAGCAGGACGGGAATGGATGGCTACACCTTC. This sequence encodes CATSRTGMDGYTF. The entire variable domain, with the rest obtained from reference TRBV15 and TRBJ1-2, is as follows: DAMVIQNPRYQVTQFGKPVTLSCSQTLNHNVMYWYQQKSSQAPKLLFHYYDKDFNNEADTPDNFQSRRPNTSFCFLDIRSPGLGDTAMYLCATSRTGMDGYTFGSGTRLTVV.

Here the CDR3 DNA reads TGTGCCAGCAATAATGCGGGACAGGGGGCATGGGATACGCAGTATTTT. This encodes CASNNAGQGAWDTQYF. The V call is TRBV5-4, the J call TRBJ2-3; 12 nucleotides agree with TRBD1. The CDR3 has 16 amino acids. Germline V gene sequence: CDR1 SGHNT, CDR2 YYREEE (reference sequence). V shed 6 bases and J 6 bases; nucleotides not matched to a gene: 11.

The J gene is TRBJ2-5, the V gene TRBV7-2; D is possibly TRBD1 (5 bases). The CDR3 length is 14 residues. V lost 1 base to trimming and J lost 2 bases, with 8 bases between them. Looked up from germline, CDR1 is SGHTA and CDR2 is FQGNSA. CDR3 bases: TGTGCCAGCAGCTTAGAGGGGTTTCAAGAGACCCAGTACTTC. Translation gives CASSLEGFQETQYF.

The chain carries TRBV19 and TRBJ1-1; 9 bases are a match to TRBD1. Germline trimming cut 6 bases from V and 5 bases from J; bases unmatched to any gene: 16. Germline V gene lookup returns CDR1 LNHDA and CDR2 SQIVND (reference sequence). The CDR3 runs to 17 residues. The CDR3 DNA reads as TGTGCCAGTAGATCCACGGACAGGGGCAATGTATGGACTGAAGCTTTCTTT. Its protein product is CASRSTDRGNVWTEAFF.

V gene TRBV19 combines with J gene TRBJ2-1; 10 bases fit TRBD2. After removal of 3 bases from V and 6 bases from J, the junction contained 8 bases not matched to a gene. The CDR3 runs to 16 residues. CDR1 is LNHDA, CDR2 SQIVND, per germline (reference sequence). CDR3 nucleotide sequence: TGTGCCAGTAGTATCCCTAGCGGGAGCTATCCCAATGAGCAGTTCTTC. It specifies CASSIPSGSYPNEQFF.

This chain uses TRBV5-4 with TRBJ1-2; D is undetermined. With 1 base removed from V and 8 bases from J, the gap between germline ends came to 18 bases. The CDR3 spans 15 residues. The germline V gene encodes CDR1 SGHNT and CDR2 YYREEE (reference sequence). The CDR3 DNA reads TGTGCCAGCAGCTTGCCCGGCGGTGGCAGCCTCGGCTACACCTTC. Protein product: CASSLPGGGSLGYTF.

This chain joins TRBV10-1 and TRBJ2-7, with TRBD1 identical over 7 bases. Germline CDR1 reads WNHNN; CDR2 reads SYGVQD (reference sequence). The CDR3 sequence is 16 residues long. With 3 bases clipped from V and 0 bases from J, the junction kept 8 bases outside the gene matches. CDR3: CASSEVIGTDSYEQYF. CDR3 DNA: TGCGCCAGCAGTGAAGTTATTGGGACAGACTCCTACGAGCAGTACTTC.

This sequence joins TRBV19 and TRBJ2-2, with D tentatively TRBD1 (5 bases). This CDR3 has 14 residues. V lost 8 bases to trimming and J lost 2 bases, with 12 bases between them. Germline V gene lookup returns CDR1 LNHDA and CDR2 SQIVND (reference sequence). The CDR3 DNA follows: TGTGCCAGTCGAGACCAGGGAAACACCGGGGAGCTGTTTTTT. Translating gives CASRDQGNTGELFF.

V and J are TRBV27 and TRBJ2-3, with D perhaps TRBD1 (5 bases). Germline loops: CDR1 MNHEY, CDR2 SMNVEV (reference sequence). Between the trimmed V and J ends, which lost 6 bases and 0 bases, there was a span of 16 bases. The CDR3 length is 16 residues. The CDR3 coding sequence is TGTGCCAGCAGCAGGGTGAGGTCTCCTAGCACAGATACGCAGTATTTT. This gives the protein CASSRVRSPSTDTQYF.